The rows below give T cell receptor beta chains drawn from one sample of a study of T cell responses to AZD1222 COVID-19 vaccine. This table comes from immunoSEQ multiplex PCR, and its TCRdb copy is limited to in-frame clones, with some not included. The sample yields about 130,000 clones, around 90% seen once. The source material was peripheral blood, sampled on day 0 of AZD1222 vaccination. The source of these receptors is an adult in good health. Both conserved end residues are part of each CDR3.

V gene: TRBV19
J gene: TRBJ1-2
CDR3 protein: CASSIGWQSYGYTF

V gene: TRBV19
J gene: TRBJ1-2
CDR3 protein: CASSVTGTANYGYTF

V gene: TRBV4-2
J gene: TRBJ1-4
CDR3 protein: CASSQGGRSEKLFF

V gene: TRBV15
J gene: TRBJ1-2
CDR3 protein: CATSRDGQSLYGYTF

V gene: TRBV7-9
J gene: TRBJ1-1
CDR3 protein: CASSPTGINTEAFF

V gene: TRBV6-5
J gene: TRBJ1-3
CDR3 protein: CASSSRTGSAGNTIYF

V gene: TRBV11-3
J gene: TRBJ1-1
CDR3 protein: CASSLRADSEAFF

V gene: TRBV7-3
J gene: TRBJ2-2
CDR3 protein: CASSLLGGGTGELFF

V gene: TRBV29-1
J gene: TRBJ1-2
CDR3 protein: CSVEDPRGKMNYGYTF

V gene: TRBV28
J gene: TRBJ2-6
CDR3 protein: CASSLTGLSSGANVLTF

V gene: TRBV15
J gene: TRBJ1-2
CDR3 protein: CATSRDSQTAILSGYTF

V gene: TRBV27
J gene: TRBJ1-1
CDR3 protein: CASSDTGMGTEAFF

V gene: TRBV27
J gene: TRBJ2-1
CDR3 protein: CASGSSGGHYNEQFF

V gene: TRBV3-1/TRBV3-2
J gene: TRBJ1-4
CDR3 protein: CASSQGRTGNWRNEKLFF

V gene: TRBV28
J gene: TRBJ1-1
CDR3 protein: CAGQRDRNTEAFF

V gene: TRBV14
J gene: TRBJ1-2
CDR3 protein: CASSPRTDLIVNYGYTF

V gene: TRBV30
J gene: TRBJ1-5
CDR3 protein: CAWSVQGAGGFINQPQHF

V gene: TRBV29-1
J gene: TRBJ2-1
CDR3 protein: CSVEVYPTGANEQFF

V gene: TRBV5-6
J gene: TRBJ2-7
CDR3 protein: CASSNIPRISYEQYF

V gene: TRBV11-2
J gene: TRBJ1-1
CDR3 protein: CASSSLRGNTEAFF

V gene: TRBV19
J gene: TRBJ1-5
CDR3 protein: CASSIEAAGNSNQPQHF

V gene: TRBV18
J gene: TRBJ1-3
CDR3 protein: CASSPGQTSGNTIYF

V gene: TRBV25-1
J gene: TRBJ1-5
CDR3 protein: CASSEFGEGNQPQHF

V gene: TRBV20-1
J gene: TRBJ2-7
CDR3 protein: CSASSEGFSYEQYF

V gene: TRBV19
J gene: TRBJ1-2
CDR3 protein: CASWDRGPRYGYTF

V gene: TRBV5-1
J gene: TRBJ2-5
CDR3 protein: CASSLGWGGQETQYF

V gene: TRBV5-5
J gene: TRBJ1-2
CDR3 protein: CASSDGNYGYTF

V gene: TRBV24-1
J gene: TRBJ2-7
CDR3 protein: CATAIIGTPYEQYF

V gene: TRBV2
J gene: TRBJ2-2
CDR3 protein: CASTQRLAMAVGELFF

V gene: TRBV5-1
J gene: TRBJ1-2
CDR3 protein: CASSDASYGYTF

V gene: TRBV4-1
J gene: TRBJ1-1
CDR3 protein: CASRGLNTEAFF

V gene: TRBV5-6
J gene: TRBJ2-7
CDR3 protein: CASSLEVSYEQYF

V gene: TRBV5-6
J gene: TRBJ1-1
CDR3 protein: CASSPGDRGIGTEAFF

V gene: TRBV7-8
J gene: TRBJ1-2
CDR3 protein: CASSLELAPNYGYTF

V gene: TRBV2
J gene: TRBJ1-2
CDR3 protein: CASSEIRAPRDGYTF

V gene: TRBV5-6
J gene: TRBJ1-1
CDR3 protein: CASAFLDRNTEAFF

V gene: TRBV7-2
J gene: TRBJ1-6
CDR3 protein: CASSPIQGTASYNSPLHF

V gene: TRBV11-2
J gene: TRBJ1-2
CDR3 protein: CASSFVGQGQGYTF